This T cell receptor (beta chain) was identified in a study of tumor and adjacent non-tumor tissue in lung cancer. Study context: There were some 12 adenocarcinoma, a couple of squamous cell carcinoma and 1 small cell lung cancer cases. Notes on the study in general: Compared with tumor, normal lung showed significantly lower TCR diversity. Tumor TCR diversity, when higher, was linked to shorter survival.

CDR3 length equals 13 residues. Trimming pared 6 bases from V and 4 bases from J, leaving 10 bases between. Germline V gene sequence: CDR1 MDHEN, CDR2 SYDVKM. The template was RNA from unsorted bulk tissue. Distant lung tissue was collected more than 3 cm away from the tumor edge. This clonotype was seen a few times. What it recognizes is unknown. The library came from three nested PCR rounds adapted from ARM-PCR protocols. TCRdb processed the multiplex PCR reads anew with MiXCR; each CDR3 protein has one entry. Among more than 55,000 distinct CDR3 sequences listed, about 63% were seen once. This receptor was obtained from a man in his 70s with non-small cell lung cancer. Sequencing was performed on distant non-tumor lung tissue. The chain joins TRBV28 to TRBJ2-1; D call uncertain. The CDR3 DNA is TGTGCCAGCAGCCTACCCGGGTACAATGAGCAGTTCTTC. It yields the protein CASSLPGYNEQFF.